This record concerns one TCR beta chain sequence. Participants were aged 18 to 89 years from approximately 23 US areas. The sample is drawn from a study of blood T cell repertoires in COVID-19. The wider study: Sources were T cells, B-cell-depleted T cells, or PBMCs; the material itself was cDNA or gDNA.

Clones were sequenced by immunoSEQ multiplex PCR, and TCRdb holds only the in-frame ones, with some missing. The sample includes roughly 180,000 clones, approximately 84% of them seen just once. The sample was PBMCs or T cells enriched from blood (not recorded which). This sequence was found in a woman in her forties with acute COVID-19.

CDR3 bases: TGTGCCAGCAGCCAGGGCCCGGGACAGGGGGCCACTGAAGCTTTCTTT. This gives the protein CASSQGPGQGATEAFF. V and J are TRBV14 and TRBJ1-1, with 12 bases fitting TRBD1. V gave up 3 bases and J gave up 4 bases; unmatched junction bases: 6. CDR1 SGHDN and CDR2 FVKESK come from the germline V gene. The CDR3 spans 16 residues.